This T cell receptor beta chain is from a study of shared clonotypes between healthy human individuals. Libraries were prepared by immunoSEQ multiplex PCR; TCRdb keeps only in-frame clonotypes and omits some of them. This table holds about 180,000 clones, 85% to 95% found once. The V gene end was trimmed by 1 base and the J gene end by 4 bases; junction bases not matched to a gene: 1. From germline, CDR1 is SGHTA and CDR2 FQGTGA. This CDR3 is built from 15 residues. The chain carries TRBV7-3 and TRBJ1-6; 7 nucleotides align to TRBD1. This clonotype was sampled from a young woman in good health. The specimen was naive CD4+ T cells sorted from blood. Subset here: CD45RA+ positively selected. CDR3 protein: CASSLRGQYNSPLHF. The CDR3 DNA sequence: TGTGCCAGCAGCTTAAGGGGACAGTATAATTCACCCCTCCACTTT.